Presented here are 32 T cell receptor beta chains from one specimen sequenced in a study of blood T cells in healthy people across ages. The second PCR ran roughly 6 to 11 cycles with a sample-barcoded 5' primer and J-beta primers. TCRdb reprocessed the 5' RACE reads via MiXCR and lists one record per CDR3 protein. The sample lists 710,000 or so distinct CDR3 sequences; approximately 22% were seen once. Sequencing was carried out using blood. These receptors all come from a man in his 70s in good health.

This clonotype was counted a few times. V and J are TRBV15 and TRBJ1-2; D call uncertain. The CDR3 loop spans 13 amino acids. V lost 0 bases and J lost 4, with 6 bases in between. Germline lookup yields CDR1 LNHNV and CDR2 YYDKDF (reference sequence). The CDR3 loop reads CATSRDRVYGYTF. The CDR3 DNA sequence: TGTGCCACCAGCAGAGATAGGGTCTATGGCTACACCTTC. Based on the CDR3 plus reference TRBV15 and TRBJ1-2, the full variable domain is DAMVIQNPRYQVTQFGKPVTLSCSQTLNHNVMYWYQQKSSQAPKLLFHYYDKDFNNEADTPDNFQSRRPNTSFCFLDIRSPGLGDTAMYLCATSRDRVYGYTFGSGTRLTVV.

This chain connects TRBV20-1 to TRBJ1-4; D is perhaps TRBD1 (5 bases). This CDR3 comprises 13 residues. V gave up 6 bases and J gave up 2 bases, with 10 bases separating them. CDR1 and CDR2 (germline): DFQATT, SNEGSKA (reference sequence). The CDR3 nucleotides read TGCAGTGCAGAAGAGGGGACTAATGAAAAACTGTTTTTT. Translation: CSAEEGTNEKLFF.

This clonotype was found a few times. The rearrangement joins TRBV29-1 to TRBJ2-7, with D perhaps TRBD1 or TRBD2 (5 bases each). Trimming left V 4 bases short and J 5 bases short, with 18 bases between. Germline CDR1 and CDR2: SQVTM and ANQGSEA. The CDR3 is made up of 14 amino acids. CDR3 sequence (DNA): TGCAGCGTTGGGGGGTGGCCGACTGGGGACGAGCAGTACTTC. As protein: CSVGGWPTGDEQYF.

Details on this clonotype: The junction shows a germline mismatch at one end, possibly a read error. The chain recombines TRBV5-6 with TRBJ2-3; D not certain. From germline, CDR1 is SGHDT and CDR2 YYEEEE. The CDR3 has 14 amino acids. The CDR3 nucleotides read TGTGCCGGCAGCTTGTCGTCGGGCACAGATACGCAGTATTTT. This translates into CAGSLSSGTDTQYF.

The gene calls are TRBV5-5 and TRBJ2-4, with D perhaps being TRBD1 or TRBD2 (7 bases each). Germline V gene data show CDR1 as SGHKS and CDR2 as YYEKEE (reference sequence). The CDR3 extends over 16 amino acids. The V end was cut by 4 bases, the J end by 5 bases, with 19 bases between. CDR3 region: CASSLGGGTVENIQYF. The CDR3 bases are TGTGCCAGCAGCCTGGGGGGAGGGACAGTCGAAAACATTCAGTACTTC.

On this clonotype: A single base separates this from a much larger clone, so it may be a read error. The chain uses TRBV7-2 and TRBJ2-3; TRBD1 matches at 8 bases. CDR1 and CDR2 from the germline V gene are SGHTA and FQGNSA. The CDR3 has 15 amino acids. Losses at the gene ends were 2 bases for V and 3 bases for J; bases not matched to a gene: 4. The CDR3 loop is CTSSLSGGRTDTQYF. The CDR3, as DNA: TGTACCAGCAGCTTATCAGGGGGCAGGACAGATACGCAGTATTTT.

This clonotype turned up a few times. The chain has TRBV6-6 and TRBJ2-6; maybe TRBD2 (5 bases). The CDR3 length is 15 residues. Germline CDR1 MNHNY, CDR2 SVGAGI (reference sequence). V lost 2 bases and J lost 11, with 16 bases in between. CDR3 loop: CASSYTGLVPDVLTF. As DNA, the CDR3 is TGTGCCAGCAGTTACACCGGACTTGTTCCGGACGTCCTGACTTTC.

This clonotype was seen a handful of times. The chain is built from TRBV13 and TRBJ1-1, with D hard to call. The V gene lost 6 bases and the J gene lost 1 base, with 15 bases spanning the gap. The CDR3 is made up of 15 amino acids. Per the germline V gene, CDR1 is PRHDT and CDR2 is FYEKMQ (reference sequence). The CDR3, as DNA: TGTGCCAGCAGGGCAAGGTCGCGTCGGAACACTGAAGCTTTCTTT. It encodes CASRARSRRNTEAFF.

CDR3 nucleotides: TGTGCCAGCAGTGAAGTTCTAGCGAAGGTGCCGAACGAGCAGTACTTC. Translation: CASSEVLAKVPNEQYF. The rearrangement links TRBV6-1 to TRBJ2-7; a weak D match, TRBD2 (6 bases). Trimming stripped 1 base from V and 5 bases from J, with 18 bases between. The CDR3 has 16 amino acids. The V gene's germline CDR1 is MNHNS and CDR2 SASEGT.

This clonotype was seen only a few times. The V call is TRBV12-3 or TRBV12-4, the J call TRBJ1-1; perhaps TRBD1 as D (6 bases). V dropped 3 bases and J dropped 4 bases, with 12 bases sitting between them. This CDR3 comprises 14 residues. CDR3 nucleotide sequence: TGTGCCAGCAGTTTCGGGGGCGGGATCACTGAAGCTTTCTTT. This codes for CASSFGGGITEAFF.

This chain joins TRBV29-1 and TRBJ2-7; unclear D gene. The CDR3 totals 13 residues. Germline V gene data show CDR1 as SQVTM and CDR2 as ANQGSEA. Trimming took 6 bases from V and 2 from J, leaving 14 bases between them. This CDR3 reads CSVKWTAAYEQYF. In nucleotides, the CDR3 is TGCAGCGTGAAATGGACGGCGGCCTACGAGCAGTACTTC.

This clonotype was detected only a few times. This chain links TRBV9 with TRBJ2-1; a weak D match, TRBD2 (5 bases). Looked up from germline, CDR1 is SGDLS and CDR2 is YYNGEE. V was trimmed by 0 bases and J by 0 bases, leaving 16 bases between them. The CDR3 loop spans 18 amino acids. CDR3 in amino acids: CASSVGPLLSGSYNEQFF. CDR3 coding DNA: TGTGCCAGCAGCGTAGGTCCCCTCCTCAGCGGCTCCTACAATGAGCAGTTCTTC. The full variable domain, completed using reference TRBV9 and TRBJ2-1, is DSGVTQTPKHLITATGQRVTLRCSPRSGDLSVYWYQQSLDQGLQFLIQYYNGEERAKGNILERFSAQQFPDLHSELNLSSLELGDSALYFCASSVGPLLSGSYNEQFFGPGTRLTVL.

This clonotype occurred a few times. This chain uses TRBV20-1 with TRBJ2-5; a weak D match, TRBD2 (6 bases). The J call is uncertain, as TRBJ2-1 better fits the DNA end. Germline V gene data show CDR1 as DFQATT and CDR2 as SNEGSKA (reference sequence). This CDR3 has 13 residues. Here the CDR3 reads CSAWTGGVNEQFF. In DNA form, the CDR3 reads TGCAGTGCTTGGACTGGCGGGGTCAATGAGCAGTTCTTC.

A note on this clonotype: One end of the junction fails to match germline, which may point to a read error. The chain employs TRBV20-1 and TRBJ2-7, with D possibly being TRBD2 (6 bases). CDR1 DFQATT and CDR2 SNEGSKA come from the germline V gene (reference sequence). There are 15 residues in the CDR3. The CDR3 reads CSPRDHLGGIYEQYF. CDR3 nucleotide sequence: TGCAGTCCTAGAGATCATCTGGGGGGAATTTACGAGCAGTACTTC.

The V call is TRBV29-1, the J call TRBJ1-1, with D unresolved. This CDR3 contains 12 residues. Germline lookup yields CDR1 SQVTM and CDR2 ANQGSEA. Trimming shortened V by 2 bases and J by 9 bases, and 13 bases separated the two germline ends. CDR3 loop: CSVEPNLGKAFF. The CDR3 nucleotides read TGCAGCGTTGAACCGAACCTCGGGAAAGCTTTCTTT. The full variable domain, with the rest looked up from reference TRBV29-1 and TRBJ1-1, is SAVISQKPSRDICQRGTSLTIQCQVDSQVTMMFWYRQQPGQSLTLIATANQGSEATYESGFVIDKFPISRPNLTFSTLTVSNMSPEDSSIYLCSVEPNLGKAFFGQGTRLTVV.

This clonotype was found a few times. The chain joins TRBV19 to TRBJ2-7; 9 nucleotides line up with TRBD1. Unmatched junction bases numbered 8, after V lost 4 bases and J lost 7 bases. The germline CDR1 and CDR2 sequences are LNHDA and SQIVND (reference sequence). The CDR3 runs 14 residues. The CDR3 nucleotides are TGTGCCAGTAGTACACCGGGACAGGGCTATGAGCAGTACTTC. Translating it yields CASSTPGQGYEQYF.

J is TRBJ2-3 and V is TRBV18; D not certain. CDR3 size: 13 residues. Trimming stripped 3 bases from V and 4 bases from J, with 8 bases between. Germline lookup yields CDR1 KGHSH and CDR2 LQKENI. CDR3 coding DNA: TGTGCCAGCTCACCTCAACGTCCAGATACGCAGTATTTT. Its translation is CASSPQRPDTQYF. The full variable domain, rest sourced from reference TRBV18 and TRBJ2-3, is NAGVMQNPRHLVRRRGQEARLRCSPMKGHSHVYWYRQLPEEGLKFMVYLQKENIIDESGMPKERFSAEFPKEGPSILRIQQVVRGDSAAYFCASSPQRPDTQYFGPGTRLTVL.

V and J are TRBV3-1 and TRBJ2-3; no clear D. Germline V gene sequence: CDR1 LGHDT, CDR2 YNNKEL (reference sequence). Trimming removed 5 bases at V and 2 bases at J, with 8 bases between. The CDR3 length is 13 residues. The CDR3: CASSFGITDTQYF. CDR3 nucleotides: TGTGCCAGCAGCTTTGGTATCACAGATACGCAGTATTTT.

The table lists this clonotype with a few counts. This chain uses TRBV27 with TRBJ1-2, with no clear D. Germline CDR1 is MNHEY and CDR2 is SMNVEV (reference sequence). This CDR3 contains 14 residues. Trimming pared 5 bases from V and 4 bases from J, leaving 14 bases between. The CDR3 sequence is CASSDPGRLYGYTF. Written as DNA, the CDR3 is TGTGCCAGCAGTGACCCTGGACGGCTCTATGGCTACACCTTC.

The CDR3, as DNA: TGTGCCCCGCCGGGACACTTCTACGAGCAGTACGTC. It is translated as CAPPGHFYEQYV. The rearrangement links TRBV10-3 to TRBJ2-7; weak D call: TRBD1 (6 bases). The CDR3 spans 12 residues. The V and J ends lost 11 bases and 3 bases respectively, with 14 bases between them. From germline, CDR1 is ENHRY and CDR2 SYGVKD.

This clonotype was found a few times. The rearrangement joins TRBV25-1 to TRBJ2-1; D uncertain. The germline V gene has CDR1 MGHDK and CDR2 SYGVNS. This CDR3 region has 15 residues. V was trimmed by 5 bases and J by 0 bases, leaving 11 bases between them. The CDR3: CASSRWGSSYNEQFF. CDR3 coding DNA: TGTGCCAGCAGTCGTTGGGGTAGCTCCTACAATGAGCAGTTCTTC.

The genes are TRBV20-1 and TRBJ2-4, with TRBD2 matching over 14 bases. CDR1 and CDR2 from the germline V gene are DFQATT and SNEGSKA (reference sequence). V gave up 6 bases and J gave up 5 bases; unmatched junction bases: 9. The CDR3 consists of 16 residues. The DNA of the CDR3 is TGCAGTGCCCAGAGACTAGCGGGGGGGCAGGAAAACATTCAGTACTTC. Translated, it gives CSAQRLAGGQENIQYF.

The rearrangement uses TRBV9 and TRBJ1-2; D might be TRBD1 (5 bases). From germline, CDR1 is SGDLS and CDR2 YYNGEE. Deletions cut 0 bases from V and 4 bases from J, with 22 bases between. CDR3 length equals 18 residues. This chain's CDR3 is CASSVESTAGSFPYGYTF. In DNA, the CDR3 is TGTGCCAGCAGCGTAGAGTCTACGGCAGGGTCTTTTCCCTATGGCTACACCTTC.

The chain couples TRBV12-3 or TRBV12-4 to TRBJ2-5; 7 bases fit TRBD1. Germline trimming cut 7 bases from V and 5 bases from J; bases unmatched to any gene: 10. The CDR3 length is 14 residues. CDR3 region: CASTYRGFGETQYF. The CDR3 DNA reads TGTGCCAGCACCTACAGGGGTTTTGGCGAGACCCAGTACTTC.

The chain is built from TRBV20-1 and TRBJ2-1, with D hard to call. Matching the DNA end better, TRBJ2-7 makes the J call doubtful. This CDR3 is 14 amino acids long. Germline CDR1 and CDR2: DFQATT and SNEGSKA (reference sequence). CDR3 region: CSARDSGRNYEQYF. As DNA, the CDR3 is TGCAGTGCTAGAGATAGTGGCCGAAACTACGAGCAGTACTTC.

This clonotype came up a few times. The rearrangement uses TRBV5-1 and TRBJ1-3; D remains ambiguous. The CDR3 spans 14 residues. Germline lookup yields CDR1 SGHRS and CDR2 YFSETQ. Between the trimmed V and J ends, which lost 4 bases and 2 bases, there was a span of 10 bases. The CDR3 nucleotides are TGCGCCAGCAGCCCAGACCTTGCTGGAAACACCATATATTTT. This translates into CASSPDLAGNTIYF.

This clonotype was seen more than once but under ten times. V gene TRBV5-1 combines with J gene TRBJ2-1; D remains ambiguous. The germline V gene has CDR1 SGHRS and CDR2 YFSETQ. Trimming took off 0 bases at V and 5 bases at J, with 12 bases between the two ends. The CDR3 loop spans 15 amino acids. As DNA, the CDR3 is TGCGCCAGCAGCTTGGAAGGAGAGACCCACAATGAGCAGTTCTTC. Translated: CASSLEGETHNEQFF. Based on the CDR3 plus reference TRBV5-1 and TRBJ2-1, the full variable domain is KAGVTQTPRYLIKTRGQQVTLSCSPISGHRSVSWYQQTPGQGLQFLFEYFSETQRNKGNFPGRFSGRQFSNSRSEMNVSTLELGDSALYLCASSLEGETHNEQFFGPGTRLTVL.

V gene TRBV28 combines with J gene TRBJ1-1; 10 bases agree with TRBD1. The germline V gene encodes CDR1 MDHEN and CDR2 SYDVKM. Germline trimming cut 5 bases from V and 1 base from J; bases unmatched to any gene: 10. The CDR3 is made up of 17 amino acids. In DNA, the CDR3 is TGTGCCAGCAGTCGGGACAGGGGAAGGACCCCGAACACTGAAGCTTTCTTT. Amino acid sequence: CASSRDRGRTPNTEAFF. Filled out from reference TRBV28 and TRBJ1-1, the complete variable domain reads DVKVTQSSRYLVKRTGEKVFLECVQDMDHENMFWYRQDPGLGLRLIYFSYDVKMKEKGDIPEGYSVSREKKERFSLILESASTNQTSMYLCASSRDRGRTPNTEAFFGQGTRLTVV.

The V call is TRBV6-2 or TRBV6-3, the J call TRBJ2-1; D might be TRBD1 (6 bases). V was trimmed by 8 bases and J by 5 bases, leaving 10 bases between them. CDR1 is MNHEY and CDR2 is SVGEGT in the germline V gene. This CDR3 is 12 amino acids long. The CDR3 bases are TGTGCCAGCGGACAGAACAACAATGAGCAGTTCTTC. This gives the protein CASGQNNNEQFF.

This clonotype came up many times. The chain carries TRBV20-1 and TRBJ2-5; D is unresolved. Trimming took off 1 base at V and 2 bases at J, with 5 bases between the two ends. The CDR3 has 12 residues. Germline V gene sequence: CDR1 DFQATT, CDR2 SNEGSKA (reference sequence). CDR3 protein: CSARGLQETQYF. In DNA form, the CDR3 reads TGCAGTGCTAGAGGGCTGCAAGAGACCCAGTACTTC.

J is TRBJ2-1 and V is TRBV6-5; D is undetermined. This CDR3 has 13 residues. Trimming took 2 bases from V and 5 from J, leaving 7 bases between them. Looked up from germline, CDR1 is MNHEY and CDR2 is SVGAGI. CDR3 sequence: CASSYRTHNEQFF. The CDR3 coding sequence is TGTGCCAGCAGTTACCGTACACACAATGAGCAGTTCTTC.

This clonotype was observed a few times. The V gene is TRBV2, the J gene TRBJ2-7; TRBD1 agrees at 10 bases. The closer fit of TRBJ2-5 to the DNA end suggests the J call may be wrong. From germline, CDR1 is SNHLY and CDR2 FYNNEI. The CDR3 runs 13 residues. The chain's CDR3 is CANDRGPKETQYF. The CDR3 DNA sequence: TGTGCCAACGACAGGGGGCCTAAAGAGACCCAGTACTTC.